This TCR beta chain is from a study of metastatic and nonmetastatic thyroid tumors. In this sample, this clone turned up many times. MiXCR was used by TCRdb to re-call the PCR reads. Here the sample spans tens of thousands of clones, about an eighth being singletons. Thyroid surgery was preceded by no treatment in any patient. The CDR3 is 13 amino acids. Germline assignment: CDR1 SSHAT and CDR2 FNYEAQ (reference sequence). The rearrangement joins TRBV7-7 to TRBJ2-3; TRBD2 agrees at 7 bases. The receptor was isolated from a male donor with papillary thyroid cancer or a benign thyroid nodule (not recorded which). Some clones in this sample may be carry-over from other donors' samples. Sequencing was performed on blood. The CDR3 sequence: CASGRGRTDTQYF. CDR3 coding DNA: TGTGCTAGCGGGCGGGGGAGGACAGATACGCAGTATTTT.